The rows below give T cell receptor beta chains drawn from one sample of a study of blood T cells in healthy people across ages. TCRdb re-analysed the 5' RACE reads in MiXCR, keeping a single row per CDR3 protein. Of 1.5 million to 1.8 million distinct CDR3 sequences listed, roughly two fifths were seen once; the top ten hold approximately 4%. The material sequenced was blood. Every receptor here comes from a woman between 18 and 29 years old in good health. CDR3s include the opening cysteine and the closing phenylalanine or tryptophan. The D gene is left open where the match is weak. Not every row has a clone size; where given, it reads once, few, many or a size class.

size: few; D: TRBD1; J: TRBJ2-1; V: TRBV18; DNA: TGTGCCAGCTCACCAGGGACAGGATTTGTCTCCTACAATGAGCAGTTCTTC; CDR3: CASSPGTGFVSYNEQFF
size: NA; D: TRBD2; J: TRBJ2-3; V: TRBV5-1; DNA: TGCGCCAGCAGCTTACGAACTAGCGGGATGTCAGATACGCAGTATTTT; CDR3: CASSLRTSGMSDTQYF
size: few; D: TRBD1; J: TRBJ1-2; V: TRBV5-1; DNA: TGCGCCAGCAGCTTTGTTTCGGGACAGGGGCGCTATGGCTACACCTTC; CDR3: CASSFVSGQGRYGYTF
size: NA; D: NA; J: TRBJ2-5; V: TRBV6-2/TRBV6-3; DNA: TGTGCCAGCAGTAGGAGACGACTGAGCGGGCCGCAAGAGACCCAGTACTTC; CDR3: CASSRRRLSGPQETQYF
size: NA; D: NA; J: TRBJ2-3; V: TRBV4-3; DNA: TGCACCAGCAGCCGAAGATCTGAGGCAGATACGCAGTATTTT; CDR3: CTSSRRSEADTQYF
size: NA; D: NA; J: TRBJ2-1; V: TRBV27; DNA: TGTGCCAGCAGTTTAAACAGGGGGCTAGCGGGAGTCACTGAGCAGTTCTTC; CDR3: CASSLNRGLAGVTEQFF
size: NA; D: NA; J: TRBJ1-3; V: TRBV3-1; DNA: TGTGCCAGCAGCCACGGACGGCCCTCTGGAAACACCATATATTTT; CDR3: CASSHGRPSGNTIYF
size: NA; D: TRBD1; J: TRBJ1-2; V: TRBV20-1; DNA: TGCAGTGCTTCCCCTTTGACAGGGGCCTACTATGGCTACACCTTC; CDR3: CSASPLTGAYYGYTF
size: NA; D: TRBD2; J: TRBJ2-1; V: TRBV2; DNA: TGTGCCAGCAGTGAGTTCGGACTAGCGGGGGGCAATGAGCAGTTCTTC; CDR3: CASSEFGLAGGNEQFF
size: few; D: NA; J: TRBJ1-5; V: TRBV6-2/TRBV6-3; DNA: TGTGCCAGCACTACAACAGGGAACAATCAGCCCCAGCATTTT; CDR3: CASTTTGNNQPQHF
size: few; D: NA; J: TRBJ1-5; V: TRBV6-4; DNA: TGTGCCAGCAGTGACTCCCGTTTTAATCAGCCCCAGCATTTT; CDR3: CASSDSRFNQPQHF
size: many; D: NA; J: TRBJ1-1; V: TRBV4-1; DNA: TGCGCCAGCAGCCAGCAATGGGGGAACACTGAAGCTTTCTTT; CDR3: CASSQQWGNTEAFF
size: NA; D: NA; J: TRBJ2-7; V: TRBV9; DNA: TGTGCCAGCAGCGTTAAAGACTCCTACTACGAGCAGTACTTC; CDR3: CASSVKDSYYEQYF
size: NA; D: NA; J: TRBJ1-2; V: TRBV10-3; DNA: TGTGCCACCCTTGGCTACGCTGGCTACACCTTC; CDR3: CATLGYAGYTF
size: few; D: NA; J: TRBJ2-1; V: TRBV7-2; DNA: TGTGCCAGCAGCCGACGTGAGCAGTTCTTC; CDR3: CASSRREQFF
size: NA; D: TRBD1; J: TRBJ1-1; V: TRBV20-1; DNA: TGCAGTGTATCGACAGGGCTCCTCTCTTTCTTT; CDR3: CSVSTGLLSFF
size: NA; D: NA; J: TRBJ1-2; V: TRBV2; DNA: TGTGTCAGCAAGGAAAGAAACTATGGCTACACCTTC; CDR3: CVSKERNYGYTF
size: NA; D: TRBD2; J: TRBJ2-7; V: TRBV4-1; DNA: TGCGCCAGCAGCGGGACTAGCACTTCCTACGAGCAGTACTTC; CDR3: CASSGTSTSYEQYF
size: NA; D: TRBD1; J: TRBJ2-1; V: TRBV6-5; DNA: TGTGCCAGCAGTTACGCGGGACAGGGGGCTAATGAGCAGTTCTTC; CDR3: CASSYAGQGANEQFF
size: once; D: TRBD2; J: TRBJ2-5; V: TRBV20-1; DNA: TGCAGTGCTAGCAGCGGGAGCTTAGAGACCCAGTACTTC; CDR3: CSASSGSLETQYF
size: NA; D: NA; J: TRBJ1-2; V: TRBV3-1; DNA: TGTGCCAGCAGCCCCCTCCGGGGGCGGGGGTACTATGGCTACACCTTC; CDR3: CASSPLRGRGYYGYTF
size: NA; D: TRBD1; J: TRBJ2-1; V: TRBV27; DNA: TGTGCCAGCAGCATCGAGACAGGGACATACAATGAGCAGTTCTTC; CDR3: CASSIETGTYNEQFF
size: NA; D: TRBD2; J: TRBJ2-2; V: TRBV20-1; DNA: TGCAGTGCGCGCCGGACTAGCGGGAGATACACCGGGGAGCTGTTTTTT; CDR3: CSARRTSGRYTGELFF
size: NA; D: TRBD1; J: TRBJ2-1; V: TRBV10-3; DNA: TGTGTCACCGAGGACAGGGGGGTCTACAATGAGCAGTTCTTC; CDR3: CVTEDRGVYNEQFF
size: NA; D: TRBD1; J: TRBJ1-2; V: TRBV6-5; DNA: TGTGCCCGCAGCCTTACGGACAGGGACTATGGCTACACCTTC; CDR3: CARSLTDRDYGYTF
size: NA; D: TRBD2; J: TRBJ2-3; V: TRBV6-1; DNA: TGTGCCAGCAGTGAGGTATACTACGGGGGGGCCGTCTCAGATACGCAGTATTTT; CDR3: CASSEVYYGGAVSDTQYF
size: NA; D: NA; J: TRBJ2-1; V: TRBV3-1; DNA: TGTGCCAGCAGCCAAGATCTGCTAGCCCATGAGCAGTTCTTC; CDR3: CASSQDLLAHEQFF
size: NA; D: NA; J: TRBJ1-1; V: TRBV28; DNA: TGTGCCAGCAGTTCCTCAGGGACAGCTTTCTTT; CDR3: CASSSSGTAFF
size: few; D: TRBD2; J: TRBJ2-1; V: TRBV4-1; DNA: TGCGCCAGCAGCCAAGATAAGTCTAGCGGTAATGAGCAGTTCTTC; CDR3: CASSQDKSSGNEQFF
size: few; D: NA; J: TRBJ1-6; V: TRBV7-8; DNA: TGTGCCAGCAGCACCACTTATCCGAGCTCCTATAATTCACCCCTCCACTTT; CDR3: CASSTTYPSSYNSPLHF
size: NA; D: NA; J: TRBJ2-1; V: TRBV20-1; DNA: TGCAGTGCTAAGGGGGGGACCGACTACAATGAGCAGTTCTTC; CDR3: CSAKGGTDYNEQFF
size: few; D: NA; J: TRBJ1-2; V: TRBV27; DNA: TGTGCCAGCAGTCCTCTGGGATCCAGGGATGGCTACACCTTC; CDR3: CASSPLGSRDGYTF
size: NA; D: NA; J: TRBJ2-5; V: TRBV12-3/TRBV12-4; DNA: TGTGCCAGCAGTCCCGGACAGGACTACCAAGAGGCCCAGTACTTC; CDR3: CASSPGQDYQEAQYF
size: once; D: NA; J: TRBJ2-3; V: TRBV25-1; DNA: TGTGCCAGCAGTGAACGGTTATGGGGCACAGATACGCAGTATTTT; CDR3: CASSERLWGTDTQYF
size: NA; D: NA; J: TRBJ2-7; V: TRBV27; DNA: TGTGCCAGCAGTTTATCGGCTATTAGCAATGCCTACGAGCAGTACTTC; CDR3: CASSLSAISNAYEQYF
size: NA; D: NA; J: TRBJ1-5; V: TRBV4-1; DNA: TGCGCCAGCAGCCAAGAAGGGGGACATAGCAATCAGCCCCAGCATTTT; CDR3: CASSQEGGHSNQPQHF
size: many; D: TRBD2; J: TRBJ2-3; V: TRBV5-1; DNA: TGCGCCAGCAGCTTGGACCCTGTCCGGCGGGGGGGGCCATCTCAGGGTTCAGATACGCAGTATTTT; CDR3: CASSLDPVRRGGPSQGSDTQYF
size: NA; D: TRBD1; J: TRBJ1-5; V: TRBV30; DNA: TGTGCCTGGAGTGCCAGGGGGCATCAGCCCCAGCATTTT; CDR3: CAWSARGHQPQHF
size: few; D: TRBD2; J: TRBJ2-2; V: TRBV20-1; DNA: TGCAGTGCTAGAGCGCGAACTAGCGTCACCGGGGAGCTGTTTTTT; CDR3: CSARARTSVTGELFF
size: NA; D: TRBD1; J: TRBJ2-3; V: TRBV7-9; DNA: TGTGCCAGCAGCGCCCCCCGACAGGGCGCTAGCACAGATACGCAGTATTTT; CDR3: CASSAPRQGASTDTQYF
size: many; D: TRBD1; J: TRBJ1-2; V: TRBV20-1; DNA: TGCAGTGCTTCCCAGACAGGGTATGATGGCTACACCTTC; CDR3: CSASQTGYDGYTF
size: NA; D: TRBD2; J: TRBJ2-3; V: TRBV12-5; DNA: TGTGCTAGTTCACCTATCCTAAACCCTCTGACTAGCGGGAGGGCCGAGTATACGCAGTATTTT; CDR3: CASSPILNPLTSGRAEYTQYF
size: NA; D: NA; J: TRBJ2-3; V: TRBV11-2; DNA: TGTGCCAGCAGCCCGAACCGGGACTTGCCCACAGATACGCAGTATTTT; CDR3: CASSPNRDLPTDTQYF
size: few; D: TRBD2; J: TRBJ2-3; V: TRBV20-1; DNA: TGCAGTGCTAGAGTTGCGGGAGGGGGAGATACGCAGTATTTT; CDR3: CSARVAGGGDTQYF
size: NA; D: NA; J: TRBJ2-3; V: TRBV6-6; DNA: TGTGCCAGCAGTTTAATGGGGACGTACCCAGATACGCAGTATTTT; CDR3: CASSLMGTYPDTQYF
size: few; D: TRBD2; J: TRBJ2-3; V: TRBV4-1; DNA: TGCGCCAGCAGCCTTGGACAAGCTAGCGGACCAGATACGCAGTATTTT; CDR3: CASSLGQASGPDTQYF
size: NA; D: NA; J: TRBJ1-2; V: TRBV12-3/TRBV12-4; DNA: TGTGCCAGCAGCCCGGAGAGGGCCCTTAACTATGGCTACACCTTC; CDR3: CASSPERALNYGYTF
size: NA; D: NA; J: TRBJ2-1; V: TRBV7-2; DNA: TGTGCCAGCAGCTTAACGAATTCCTACAATGAGCAGTTCTTC; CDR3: CASSLTNSYNEQFF
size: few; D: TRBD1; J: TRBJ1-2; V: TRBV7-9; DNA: TGTGCCAGCAGCTTTAGGACAGGGGAAGGCTACACCTTC; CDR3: CASSFRTGEGYTF